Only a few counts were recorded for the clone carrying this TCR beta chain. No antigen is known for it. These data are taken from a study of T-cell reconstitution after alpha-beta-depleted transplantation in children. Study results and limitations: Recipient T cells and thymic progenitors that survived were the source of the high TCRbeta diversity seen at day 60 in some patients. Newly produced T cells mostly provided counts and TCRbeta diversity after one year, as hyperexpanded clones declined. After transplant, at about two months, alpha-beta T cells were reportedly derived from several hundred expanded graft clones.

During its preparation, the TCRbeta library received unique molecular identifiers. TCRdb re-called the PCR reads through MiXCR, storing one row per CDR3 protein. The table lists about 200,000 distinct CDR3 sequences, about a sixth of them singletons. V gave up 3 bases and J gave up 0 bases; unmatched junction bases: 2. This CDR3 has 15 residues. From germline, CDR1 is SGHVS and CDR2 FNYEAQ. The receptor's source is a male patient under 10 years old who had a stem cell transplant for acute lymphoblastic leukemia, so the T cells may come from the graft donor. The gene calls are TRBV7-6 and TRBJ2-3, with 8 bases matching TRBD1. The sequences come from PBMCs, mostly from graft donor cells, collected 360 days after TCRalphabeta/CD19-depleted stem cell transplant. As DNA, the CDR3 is TGTGCCAGCAGCTTGGGGACAGGAAGCACAGATACGCAGTATTTT. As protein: CASSLGTGSTDTQYF.